These T cell receptor beta chains were read from a single sample in a study of blood T cells in healthy people across ages. TCRdb itself ran the 5' RACE reads through MiXCR, one entry per CDR3 protein. The profile shows hundreds of thousands of distinct CDR3 sequences, roughly 60% of them singletons. Sequenced sample: blood. The source is a man younger than 45 in good health. Each CDR3 is given with its conserved first and last residue. The D gene is left open where the match is weak. Size values are once, few and many counts, or a class for expanded clones, and some rows have none.

abundance: NA; d_gene: NA; v_gene: TRBV3-1; j_gene: TRBJ2-3; CDR3aa: CASSQDLLDTQYF; CDR3nt: TGTGCCAGCAGCCAAGATCTGCTAGATACGCAGTATTTT
abundance: NA; d_gene: TRBD1; v_gene: TRBV6-5; j_gene: TRBJ2-7; CDR3aa: CASSDSPGGYEQYF; CDR3nt: TGTGCCAGCAGTGACTCGCCAGGGGGCTACGAGCAGTACTTC
abundance: few; d_gene: NA; v_gene: TRBV6-2/TRBV6-3; j_gene: TRBJ2-7; CDR3aa: CASTKRGEYYEQYF; CDR3nt: TGTGCCAGCACCAAAAGGGGGGAATACTACGAGCAGTACTTC
abundance: once; d_gene: TRBD1; v_gene: TRBV7-2; j_gene: TRBJ1-2; CDR3aa: CASSPVGQTFYGYTF; CDR3nt: TGTGCCAGCAGCCCCGTGGGACAGACTTTCTATGGCTACACCTTC
abundance: NA; d_gene: NA; v_gene: TRBV3-1; j_gene: TRBJ1-1; CDR3aa: CASSQDGQGRAFF; CDR3nt: TGTGCCAGCAGCCAAGATGGCCAGGGGAGAGCTTTCTTT
abundance: NA; d_gene: NA; v_gene: TRBV20-1; j_gene: TRBJ2-1; CDR3aa: CSVVGGGGISSEQFF; CDR3nt: TGCAGTGTAGTCGGAGGGGGGGGAATATCGAGTGAGCAGTTCTTC
abundance: NA; d_gene: NA; v_gene: TRBV2; j_gene: TRBJ1-2; CDR3aa: CAGSEALLGVNYGYTF; CDR3nt: TGTGCCGGCAGTGAAGCGCTTCTGGGGGTCAACTATGGCTACACCTTC
abundance: NA; d_gene: TRBD1; v_gene: TRBV5-1; j_gene: TRBJ2-7; CDR3aa: CASSSTGDKGEQYF; CDR3nt: TGCGCCAGCAGCTCGACAGGGGACAAGGGCGAGCAGTACTTC
abundance: NA; d_gene: NA; v_gene: TRBV14; j_gene: TRBJ1-2; CDR3aa: CASSQDRRVPNYGYTF; CDR3nt: TGTGCCAGCAGCCAAGATCGGCGTGTTCCTAACTATGGCTACACCTTC
abundance: NA; d_gene: NA; v_gene: TRBV28; j_gene: TRBJ2-7; CDR3aa: CASSTSGPWAYEQYF; CDR3nt: TGTGCCAGCAGTACCTCGGGACCCTGGGCTTACGAGCAGTACTTC
abundance: NA; d_gene: NA; v_gene: TRBV4-3; j_gene: TRBJ2-3; CDR3aa: CASSQDLSGAGDTQYF; CDR3nt: TGCGCCAGCAGCCAAGATCTTTCGGGGGCCGGAGATACGCAGTATTTT
abundance: NA; d_gene: TRBD2; v_gene: TRBV11-2; j_gene: TRBJ2-5; CDR3aa: CASSFGTSAETQYF; CDR3nt: TGTGCCAGCAGCTTCGGGACTAGCGCAGAGACCCAGTACTTC
abundance: NA; d_gene: NA; v_gene: TRBV7-2; j_gene: TRBJ2-4; CDR3aa: CASSAPGENIQYF; CDR3nt: TGTGCCAGCAGCGCGCCGGGGGAAAACATTCAGTACTTC
abundance: NA; d_gene: NA; v_gene: TRBV7-2; j_gene: TRBJ2-4; CDR3aa: CVSTQPGERNIQYF; CDR3nt: TGTGTCAGCACCCAACCGGGAGAGAGAAACATTCAGTACTTC
abundance: NA; d_gene: TRBD2; v_gene: TRBV15; j_gene: TRBJ2-3; CDR3aa: CATSSRLAPREGTQYF; CDR3nt: TGTGCCACCAGCAGTAGACTAGCGCCGCGAGAGGGTACGCAGTATTTT
abundance: few; d_gene: TRBD2; v_gene: TRBV2; j_gene: TRBJ2-7; CDR3aa: CASRIQRDSYEQYF; CDR3nt: TGTGCCAGCAGGATTCAGCGGGACTCCTACGAGCAGTACTTC
abundance: NA; d_gene: TRBD2; v_gene: TRBV12-3/TRBV12-4; j_gene: TRBJ2-1; CDR3aa: CASSSRLAGNGDNEQFF; CDR3nt: TGTGCCAGCAGTTCTCGACTAGCGGGGAATGGGGACAATGAGCAGTTCTTC
abundance: NA; d_gene: NA; v_gene: TRBV27; j_gene: TRBJ2-1; CDR3aa: CASSTLSGQQQFF; CDR3nt: TGTGCCAGCAGTACCCTCTCTGGACAGCAGCAGTTCTTC
abundance: few; d_gene: TRBD1; v_gene: TRBV10-3; j_gene: TRBJ2-7; CDR3aa: CAISAGTGDYYEQYF; CDR3nt: TGTGCCATCAGTGCCGGGACAGGGGATTACTACGAGCAGTACTTC
abundance: NA; d_gene: NA; v_gene: TRBV21-1; j_gene: TRBJ1-6; CDR3aa: CASLRDRNSPRYNSPLHF; CDR3nt: TGTGCCAGCCTTAGGGACCGCAACTCGCCGAGGTATAATTCACCCCTCCACTTT
abundance: NA; d_gene: TRBD2; v_gene: TRBV7-2; j_gene: TRBJ2-7; CDR3aa: CVSSFPTSGRWNEQYF; CDR3nt: TGTGTCAGCAGCTTTCCGACTAGCGGGAGGTGGAACGAGCAGTACTTC
abundance: NA; d_gene: NA; v_gene: TRBV5-1; j_gene: TRBJ2-1; CDR3aa: CASSLVGIEEFF; CDR3nt: TGCGCCAGCAGCTTGGTCGGGATTGAGGAGTTCTTC
abundance: few; d_gene: NA; v_gene: TRBV10-3; j_gene: TRBJ2-5; CDR3aa: CAISGTSQETQYF; CDR3nt: TGTGCCATCAGCGGGACTTCCCAAGAGACCCAGTACTTC
abundance: NA; d_gene: NA; v_gene: TRBV5-1; j_gene: TRBJ2-1; CDR3aa: CASSLRMGQGRVNEQFF; CDR3nt: TGCGCCAGCAGCTTAAGGATGGGGCAGGGCCGGGTAAATGAGCAGTTCTTC
abundance: few; d_gene: TRBD2; v_gene: TRBV6-5; j_gene: TRBJ2-5; CDR3aa: CASRDSGGQETQYF; CDR3nt: TGTGCCAGCAGGGATAGCGGGGGCCAAGAGACCCAGTACTTC
abundance: NA; d_gene: NA; v_gene: TRBV12-3/TRBV12-4; j_gene: TRBJ2-7; CDR3aa: CASSSPWGSEQYF; CDR3nt: TGTGCCAGCAGTTCCCCATGGGGGTCCGAGCAGTACTTC
abundance: NA; d_gene: NA; v_gene: TRBV29-1; j_gene: TRBJ1-5; CDR3aa: CSVQSGGNQPQHF; CDR3nt: TGCAGCGTTCAGTCAGGGGGCAATCAGCCCCAGCATTTT
abundance: NA; d_gene: NA; v_gene: TRBV12-3/TRBV12-4; j_gene: TRBJ1-6; CDR3aa: CASSLFLGKDSPLHF; CDR3nt: TGTGCCAGCAGTTTATTTCTGGGGAAAGATTCACCCCTCCACTTT
abundance: NA; d_gene: TRBD2; v_gene: TRBV20-1; j_gene: TRBJ2-1; CDR3aa: CSAKGLAKQFF; CDR3nt: TGCAGTGCTAAGGGACTAGCTAAGCAGTTCTTC
abundance: NA; d_gene: NA; v_gene: TRBV4-3; j_gene: TRBJ1-1; CDR3aa: CASSQEGGLVFTEAFF; CDR3nt: TGCGCCAGCAGCCAAGAAGGGGGGTTGGTTTTCACTGAAGCTTTCTTT
abundance: NA; d_gene: TRBD1; v_gene: TRBV5-1; j_gene: TRBJ1-6; CDR3aa: CASSITGDRNSPLHF; CDR3nt: TGCGCCAGCAGCATAACAGGGGATAGGAATTCACCCCTCCACTTT
abundance: NA; d_gene: TRBD2; v_gene: TRBV4-3; j_gene: TRBJ2-7; CDR3aa: CASSHDVTSAHYEQYF; CDR3nt: TGCGCCAGCAGCCATGATGTGACTAGCGCGCACTACGAGCAGTACTTC
abundance: few; d_gene: NA; v_gene: TRBV27; j_gene: TRBJ1-5; CDR3aa: CASSPSSGESNQPQHF; CDR3nt: TGTGCCAGCAGTCCCTCATCCGGAGAGAGCAATCAGCCCCAGCATTTT
abundance: once; d_gene: TRBD2; v_gene: TRBV6-2/TRBV6-3; j_gene: TRBJ2-7; CDR3aa: CASSLVAGRSYEQYF; CDR3nt: TGTGCCAGCAGTCTAGTAGCGGGGCGCTCCTACGAGCAGTACTTC
abundance: NA; d_gene: NA; v_gene: TRBV4-1; j_gene: TRBJ2-3; CDR3aa: CASSQVEGGADTQYF; CDR3nt: TGCGCCAGCAGCCAAGTCGAGGGGGGAGCAGATACGCAGTATTTT
abundance: NA; d_gene: NA; v_gene: TRBV15; j_gene: TRBJ2-3; CDR3aa: CATKSDVGTQYF; CDR3nt: TGTGCCACCAAGTCCGACGTCGGTACGCAGTATTTT
abundance: NA; d_gene: TRBD2; v_gene: TRBV20-1; j_gene: TRBJ2-5; CDR3aa: CSAPSGGRETQYF; CDR3nt: TGCAGTGCACCTAGCGGGGGGAGGGAGACCCAGTACTTC
abundance: many; d_gene: NA; v_gene: TRBV7-9; j_gene: TRBJ2-3; CDR3aa: CASSLTGGGPDTQYF; CDR3nt: TGTGCCAGCAGCTTAACAGGGGGGGGACCAGATACGCAGTATTTT
abundance: NA; d_gene: TRBD1; v_gene: TRBV15; j_gene: TRBJ2-7; CDR3aa: CATSRERIGTGGGYEQYF; CDR3nt: TGTGCCACCAGCAGAGAACGAATAGGGACAGGCGGCGGGTACGAGCAGTACTTC
abundance: NA; d_gene: TRBD2; v_gene: TRBV6-4; j_gene: TRBJ2-3; CDR3aa: CASSRTGTSGNTDTQYF; CDR3nt: TGTGCCAGCAGTCGTACCGGGACTAGCGGAAACACAGATACGCAGTATTTT
abundance: NA; d_gene: NA; v_gene: TRBV20-1; j_gene: TRBJ1-2; CDR3aa: CSAPSGGRWGYTF; CDR3nt: TGCAGTGCCCCTAGCGGGGGGCGATGGGGCTACACCTTC
abundance: NA; d_gene: NA; v_gene: TRBV7-2; j_gene: TRBJ2-5; CDR3aa: CASSQGTPFVRTQYF; CDR3nt: TGTGCCAGCAGCCAGGGGACCCCCTTCGTGCGGACCCAGTACTTC
abundance: NA; d_gene: NA; v_gene: TRBV20-1; j_gene: TRBJ1-2; CDR3aa: CSAEGEGLYGYTF; CDR3nt: TGCAGTGCTGAGGGCGAGGGGCTATATGGCTACACCTTC
abundance: few; d_gene: NA; v_gene: TRBV3-1; j_gene: TRBJ1-2; CDR3aa: CASQAPYGYTF; CDR3nt: TGTGCCAGCCAGGCCCCCTATGGCTACACCTTC
abundance: once; d_gene: NA; v_gene: TRBV4-3; j_gene: TRBJ2-1; CDR3aa: CASSQETGAGEQFF; CDR3nt: TGCGCCAGCAGCCAAGAGACGGGAGCAGGTGAGCAGTTCTTC
abundance: NA; d_gene: NA; v_gene: TRBV27; j_gene: TRBJ1-5; CDR3aa: CASSLSGRPQHF; CDR3nt: TGTGCCAGCAGTTTATCGGGCCGGCCCCAGCATTTT
abundance: NA; d_gene: NA; v_gene: TRBV7-2; j_gene: TRBJ2-7; CDR3aa: CASSPRLIPYEQYF; CDR3nt: TGTGCCAGCAGCCCCCGGTTGATCCCCTACGAGCAGTACTTC
abundance: NA; d_gene: NA; v_gene: TRBV7-6; j_gene: TRBJ2-3; CDR3aa: CASSPPRLADTQYF; CDR3nt: TGTGCCAGCAGCCCCCCTCGCCTGGCAGATACGCAGTATTTT
abundance: NA; d_gene: NA; v_gene: TRBV7-7; j_gene: TRBJ1-1; CDR3aa: CASSLDTGTEAFF; CDR3nt: TGTGCTAGCAGCTTAGATACGGGAACTGAAGCTTTCTTT
abundance: NA; d_gene: TRBD1; v_gene: TRBV2; j_gene: TRBJ1-1; CDR3aa: CASSAGQMNTEAFF; CDR3nt: TGTGCCAGCAGTGCGGGACAGATGAACACTGAAGCTTTCTTT
abundance: NA; d_gene: TRBD2; v_gene: TRBV19; j_gene: TRBJ2-1; CDR3aa: CASSIPYTSGANNEQFF; CDR3nt: TGTGCCAGTAGTATACCCTATACTAGCGGGGCCAACAATGAGCAGTTCTTC
abundance: many; d_gene: TRBD2; v_gene: TRBV29-1; j_gene: TRBJ2-1; CDR3aa: CSVALAVPYNEQFF; CDR3nt: TGCAGCGTTGCACTAGCGGTACCATACAATGAGCAGTTCTTC
abundance: NA; d_gene: NA; v_gene: TRBV7-2; j_gene: TRBJ2-1; CDR3aa: CASSPRPRFNEQFF; CDR3nt: TGTGCCAGCAGCCCGCGGCCTAGATTCAATGAGCAGTTCTTC
abundance: NA; d_gene: NA; v_gene: TRBV9; j_gene: TRBJ2-3; CDR3aa: CASSVVLLGDTQYF; CDR3nt: TGTGCCAGCAGCGTAGTGCTCTTGGGAGATACGCAGTATTTT
abundance: many; d_gene: TRBD1; v_gene: TRBV29-1; j_gene: TRBJ1-5; CDR3aa: CSVGTGNQPQHF; CDR3nt: TGCAGCGTTGGGACAGGTAATCAGCCCCAGCATTTT